Sequencing of this TCR beta chain was carried out in a study of T cells and Merkel cell carcinoma outcomes. Points from the study as a whole: Merkel cell carcinoma outcomes were reportedly predicted by repertoire and T-cell density.

The count of this clone is one. Its antigen remains unknown. Trimming cost V 6 bases and J 3 bases, with 18 bases left between them. Looked up from germline, CDR1 is LNHDA and CDR2 is SQIVND (reference sequence). CDR3 length: 15 residues. The repertoire was sequenced with immunoSEQ multiplex PCR; TCRdb's copy has only in-frame clones and lacks some. Of a few thousand clones listed, 92% are singletons. The rearrangement joins TRBV19 to TRBJ2-7; D possibly corresponds to TRBD1 (6 bases). The material sequenced was tumor tissue from Merkel cell carcinoma. The receptor was derived from a human donor with Merkel cell carcinoma. In DNA form, the CDR3 reads TGTGCCAGTAGGGTACAGGGAAAGGGGTTCTACGAGCAGTACTTC. Residues: CASRVQGKGFYEQYF. The variable domain in full, completed from reference TRBV19 and TRBJ2-7, reads DGGITQSPKYLFRKEGQNVTLSCEQNLNHDAMYWYRQDPGQGLRLIYYSQIVNDFQKGDIAEGYSVSREKKESFPLTVTSAQKNPTAFYLCASRVQGKGFYEQYFGPGTRLTVT.